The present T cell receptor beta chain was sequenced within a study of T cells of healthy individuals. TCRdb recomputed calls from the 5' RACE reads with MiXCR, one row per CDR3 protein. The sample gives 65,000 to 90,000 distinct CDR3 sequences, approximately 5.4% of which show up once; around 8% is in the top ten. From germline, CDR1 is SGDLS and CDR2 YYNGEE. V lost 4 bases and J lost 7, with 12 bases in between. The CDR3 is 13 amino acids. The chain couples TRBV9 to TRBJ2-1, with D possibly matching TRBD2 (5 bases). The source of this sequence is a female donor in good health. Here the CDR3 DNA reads TGTGCCAGCAGCAGCCGGACTTTTAATGAGCAGTTCTTC. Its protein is CASSSRTFNEQFF. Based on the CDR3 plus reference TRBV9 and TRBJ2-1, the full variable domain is DSGVTQTPKHLITATGQRVTLRCSPRSGDLSVYWYQQSLDQGLQFLIQYYNGEERAKGNILERFSAQQFPDLHSELNLSSLELGDSALYFCASSSRTFNEQFFGPGTRLTVL.